The following is a T cell receptor beta chain sequence with its context. What it binds is not known. V shed 3 bases and J shed 0 bases, with 17 bases lying between them. The CDR3 covers 18 residues. CDR1 is KGHDR, CDR2 SFDVKD, per germline. Clones were sequenced by immunoSEQ multiplex PCR, and TCRdb holds only the in-frame ones, with some missing. Of tens of thousands of clones in the sample, nearly 90% were seen once. This record comes from a study of T cell responses to AZD1222 COVID-19 vaccine. Study conclusions and caveats: In the spike-specific TCR repertoire, nearly half reportedly target unmutated variant regions.

The J gene is TRBJ2-4, the V gene TRBV24-1; D is unresolved. The receptor was isolated from an adult in good health. The sequencing here drew on peripheral blood, taken on day 0 of AZD1222 vaccination. The CDR3 DNA sequence: TGTGCCACCAGTGATCCCATGGGTTGGCCGTTAGCCAAAAACATTCAGTACTTC. The encoded protein is CATSDPMGWPLAKNIQYF.